These 32 T cell receptor beta chains share one sample of origin, sequenced in a study of identical twins. TCRdb called the 5' RACE reads again in MiXCR, with one record for every CDR3 protein. The data show 400,000 to 600,000 distinct CDR3 sequences, approximately 20% seen once. This same sample was also part of a study on yellow fever vaccine responses in identical twins.

The sample was CD4+ T cells sorted from blood. The origin of the receptors is a woman aged 18-29 years in good health.

The chain has TRBV7-8 and TRBJ1-6; D not certain. CDR3 size: 15 residues. The V gene's germline CDR1 is SGHVS and CDR2 FQNEAQ. Trimming pared 1 base from V and 6 bases from J, leaving 10 bases between. CDR3 bases: TGTGCCAGCAGCTTAGAGAATCTCTTTAATTCACCCCTCCACTTT. This sequence encodes CASSLENLFNSPLHF.

This clonotype was seen a few times. The gene calls are TRBV4-1 and TRBJ2-1; 7 bases agree with TRBD2. This CDR3 region has 15 residues. The V gene's germline CDR1 is MGHRA and CDR2 YSYEKL. The junction had 7 bases not matched to a gene; V was cut back by 5 bases and J by 3 bases. In DNA form, the CDR3 reads TGCGCCAGCAGCGATAAGACTAGCCTCTACAATGAGCAGTTCTTC. It specifies CASSDKTSLYNEQFF.

The V gene is TRBV14, the J gene TRBJ2-3, with 14 bases fitting TRBD2. This CDR3 has 16 residues. Germline V CDR1 and CDR2: SGHDN, FVKESK. Trimming removed 4 bases from V and 6 bases from J; junction bases left unmatched: 6. The CDR3 loop reads CASSPGTSGGLDTQYF. Written as DNA, the CDR3 is TGTGCCAGCAGCCCTGGGACTAGCGGGGGTTTGGATACGCAGTATTTT.

This clonotype was detected a few times. J is TRBJ1-3 and V is TRBV7-9; no clear D gene. CDR1 is SEHNR and CDR2 is FQNEAQ in the germline V gene (reference sequence). The CDR3 extends over 15 amino acids. V shed 7 bases and J shed 0 bases, with 13 bases lying between them. The CDR3 is CASTFGRSSGNTIYF. The CDR3 bases are TGTGCCAGCACCTTCGGACGGAGCTCTGGAAACACCATATATTTT.

In this sample, this clonotype turned up a few times. The V gene is TRBV4-2, the J gene TRBJ2-1; 11 bases line up with TRBD2. Germline CDR1 is LGHNA and CDR2 is YNFKEQ. V lost 3 bases and J lost 0; bases outside the gene matches: 7. The CDR3 loop spans 18 amino acids. CDR3 sequence (DNA): TGTGCCAGCAGCCAGCCGACTAGCGGGATTAGCTCCTACAATGAGCAGTTCTTC. This translates into CASSQPTSGISSYNEQFF.

This clonotype was found a few times. The chain couples TRBV11-1 to TRBJ2-5; 11 positions match TRBD2. The CDR3 loop spans 18 amino acids. Unmatched junction bases numbered 9, after V lost 3 bases and J lost 0 bases. CDR1 and CDR2 (germline): SGHAT, FQDESV (reference sequence). CDR3 nucleotide sequence: TGTGCCAGCAGCTTTGCCCCGAGACTAGCGGGAAACCAAGAGACCCAGTACTTC. Amino acid sequence: CASSFAPRLAGNQETQYF. Full variable domain (rest looked up from reference TRBV11-1 and TRBJ2-5): EAEVAQSPRYKITEKSQAVAFWCDPISGHATLYWYRQILGQGPELLVQFQDESVVDDSQLPKDRFSAERLKGVDSTLKIQPAELGDSAMYLCASSFAPRLAGNQETQYFGPGTRLLVL.

The chain combines TRBV29-1 with TRBJ2-3; no firm D call. The V gene's germline CDR1 is SQVTM and CDR2 ANQGSEA. V was pared by 4 bases and J by 2 bases, with 10 bases between. This CDR3 is built from 13 residues. CDR3: CSVVGRNTDTQYF. The CDR3 DNA is TGCAGCGTTGTGGGCAGAAACACAGATACGCAGTATTTT.

This clonotype occurred a few times. The V and J genes are TRBV20-1 and TRBJ1-2, with TRBD1 as a possible D gene (5 bases). Germline V lookup: CDR1 DFQATT, CDR2 SNEGSKA (reference sequence). The CDR3 extends over 12 amino acids. V was clipped by 4 bases and J by 2 bases, with 8 bases between them. The CDR3 protein is CSANRQNYGYTF. The CDR3 nucleotides are TGCAGTGCTAATAGACAGAACTATGGCTACACCTTC.

There are a few counts of this clonotype. The gene calls are TRBV20-1 and TRBJ2-7; 10 bases match TRBD2. This CDR3 contains 16 residues. Losses at the gene ends were 0 bases for V and 3 bases for J; bases not matched to a gene: 8. From germline, CDR1 is DFQATT and CDR2 SNEGSKA (reference sequence). CDR3 residues: CSARDGASGSYYEQYF. CDR3 nucleotide sequence: TGCAGTGCTAGAGATGGGGCTAGCGGGAGTTACTACGAGCAGTACTTC.

The chain employs TRBV5-1 and TRBJ2-2, with D perhaps TRBD2 (5 bases). The V gene's germline CDR1 is SGHRS and CDR2 YFSETQ. The CDR3 is 14 amino acids. The germline V and J ends were trimmed by 0 bases and 3 bases, with 6 bases remaining between them. This CDR3 is CASSLAADTGELFF. CDR3 DNA: TGCGCCAGCAGCTTGGCAGCGGACACCGGGGAGCTGTTTTTT. The entire variable domain, with the rest obtained from reference TRBV5-1 and TRBJ2-2, is as follows: KAGVTQTPRYLIKTRGQQVTLSCSPISGHRSVSWYQQTPGQGLQFLFEYFSETQRNKGNFPGRFSGRQFSNSRSEMNVSTLELGDSALYLCASSLAADTGELFFGEGSRLTVL.

V and J are TRBV6-1 and TRBJ2-2; no firm D call. The germline gives CDR1 MNHNS, CDR2 SASEGT. Deletions cut 0 bases from V and 2 bases from J, with 4 bases between. The CDR3 is made up of 14 amino acids. Here the CDR3 DNA reads TGTGCCAGCAGTGAAGCACTCAACACCGGGGAGCTGTTTTTT. Encoded protein: CASSEALNTGELFF.

This clonotype was counted between two and nine times. This chain joins TRBV3-1 and TRBJ2-7; D possibly corresponds to TRBD2 (6 bases). CDR1 and CDR2 (germline): LGHDT, YNNKEL (reference sequence). There are 17 residues in the CDR3. The germline V and J ends were trimmed by 0 bases and 5 bases, with 20 bases remaining between them. The CDR3 spells CASSQDHQFAGMDEQYF. The CDR3 region has the DNA TGTGCCAGCAGCCAAGATCATCAGTTCGCGGGAATGGACGAGCAGTACTTC.

In this sample, this clonotype turned up a few times. The chain joins TRBV12-3 or TRBV12-4 to TRBJ1-6; TRBD1 agrees at 7 bases. This CDR3 spans 15 amino acids. Trimming cost V 10 bases and J 5 bases; bases outside gene matches: 11. The CDR3 sequence: CATQGGTANNSPLHF. For the CDR3, the DNA is TGTGCCACCCAAGGGGGGACAGCAAATAATTCACCCCTCCACTTT.

This clonotype was counted only a few times. The chain recombines TRBV10-1 with TRBJ2-3; 8 bases line up with TRBD1. This CDR3 has 14 amino acids. J was trimmed by 4 bases and V by 3 bases; bases with no gene match: 3. The V gene's germline CDR1 is WNHNN and CDR2 SYGVQD (reference sequence). CDR3 loop: CASSEGQGADTQYF. The DNA of the CDR3 is TGCGCCAGCAGTGAAGGACAGGGAGCAGATACGCAGTATTTT.

The chain employs TRBV5-6 and TRBJ2-7; 7 bases fit TRBD1. V trimming: 0 bases; J trimming: 4 bases; junction bases outside the gene matches: 10. The CDR3 spans 16 residues. CDR1 and CDR2 (germline): SGHDT, YYEEEE. This CDR3 reads CASSLGPMTGSYEQYV. CDR3 nucleotide sequence: TGTGCCAGCAGCTTGGGGCCCATGACAGGGAGTTACGAGCAGTACGTC.

The V call is TRBV27, the J call TRBJ2-7, with D maybe TRBD1 (6 bases). Germline CDR1 is MNHEY and CDR2 is SMNVEV (reference sequence). The CDR3 runs to 15 residues. V was trimmed by 0 bases and J by 6 bases, leaving 15 bases between them. Here the CDR3 reads CASSLSRGTTFEQYV. The CDR3 DNA follows: TGTGCCAGCAGTTTATCGCGAGGGACAACCTTCGAGCAGTACGTC.

Of note for this clonotype: A much larger clonotype is one base distant, so this may be a read error. The rearrangement links TRBV12-3 or TRBV12-4 to TRBJ2-5; 9 positions agree with TRBD2. With 4 bases clipped from V and 6 bases from J, the junction kept 6 bases outside the gene matches. The CDR3 length is 14 residues. Here the CDR3 reads CASSWTSEKKTQYF. CDR3 DNA: TGTGCCAGCAGTTGGACTAGCGAAAAAAAGACCCAGTACTTC.

This clonotype appeared a few times. The rearrangement uses TRBV28 and TRBJ2-3; no clear D. The V end lost 5 bases, the J end lost 5 bases, and 11 bases lay between the germline ends. This CDR3 has 13 residues. Germline CDR1 is MDHEN and CDR2 is SYDVKM. The CDR3 sequence is CASSPLGGDTQYF. The DNA of the CDR3 is TGTGCCAGCAGTCCTCTTGGTGGAGATACGCAGTATTTT.

The chain is built from TRBV20-1 and TRBJ2-5; no definite D call. The CDR3 runs to 12 residues. Trimming stripped 1 base from V and 4 bases from J, with 7 bases between. Germline V lookup: CDR1 DFQATT, CDR2 SNEGSKA (reference sequence). CDR3 nucleotide sequence: TGCAGTGCTAGAGGCAGTACAGAGACCCAGTACTTC. It yields the protein CSARGSTETQYF.

This clonotype came up many times. The V gene is TRBV5-1, the J gene TRBJ1-6; possible D gene TRBD1, 6 bases. V shed 1 base and J shed 4 bases, with 12 bases lying between them. CDR1 SGHRS and CDR2 YFSETQ come from the germline V gene. This CDR3 comprises 16 residues. CDR3 sequence reads: CASSLSGARYNSPLHF. The CDR3 bases are TGCGCCAGCAGCTTGTCAGGGGCCCGTTATAATTCACCCCTCCACTTT.

This clonotype was counted between two and nine times. The chain is built from TRBV12-3 or TRBV12-4 and TRBJ2-2; D not resolved. The length of the CDR3 is 14 residues. Trimming removed 1 base from V and 7 bases from J, with 10 bases in between. CDR3 amino acids: CASSLVAEFGELFF. The CDR3, as DNA: TGTGCCAGCAGTTTAGTTGCAGAATTCGGGGAGCTGTTTTTT.

V is TRBV7-6 and J is TRBJ1-6; 10 bases are shared with TRBD1. The V segment lost 5 bases and the J segment 7 bases; nucleotides outside the gene matches: 5. This CDR3 has 15 residues. Per the germline V gene, CDR1 is SGHVS and CDR2 is FNYEAQ. DNA of the CDR3: TGTGCCAGCAGCCCGACAGGGGGCAAGAATTCACCCCTCCACTTT. Its protein is CASSPTGGKNSPLHF.

This clonotype came up a few times. The rearrangement joins TRBV10-1 to TRBJ2-4; tentatively, D is TRBD1 (6 bases). The germline V gene encodes CDR1 WNHNN and CDR2 SYGVQD (reference sequence). The ends were cut back, 2 bases at V and 0 bases at J, with 8 bases in the middle. The CDR3 is 15 amino acids. DNA for the CDR3: TGCGCCAGCAGTGAGGGACAGCTAGCCAAAAACATTCAGTACTTC. The encoded protein is CASSEGQLAKNIQYF.

J is TRBJ2-1 and V is TRBV6-1, with a possible D match to TRBD2 (5 bases). This CDR3 contains 14 residues. The ends were cut back, 4 bases at V and 10 bases at J, with 17 bases in the middle. From germline, CDR1 is MNHNS and CDR2 SASEGT. For the CDR3, the DNA is TGTGCCAGCAGTGGACCGACAAAATCGGGGGAGCAGTTCTTC. Translation gives CASSGPTKSGEQFF.

This clonotype has only a few counts. This chain links TRBV10-3 with TRBJ2-4; TRBD1 matches 7 bases. The J segment lost 4 bases and the V segment lost 4 bases, leaving 7 bases of the junction unmatched. Germline loops: CDR1 ENHRY, CDR2 SYGVKD. CDR3 length: 15 residues. CDR3 DNA: TGTGCCATCAGTGGGGGTGGGACAGATAAAAACATTCAGTACTTC. Translation: CAISGGGTDKNIQYF.

This clonotype was seen a few times. The rearrangement joins TRBV5-1 to TRBJ2-2; D gene uncertain. V lost 0 bases to trimming and J lost 3 bases, with 6 bases between them. The CDR3 spans 14 residues. Per germline, CDR1 SGHRS and CDR2 YFSETQ. The CDR3 DNA reads as TGCGCCAGCAGCTTGGAAGATTACACCGGGGAGCTGTTTTTT. This codes for CASSLEDYTGELFF.

The chain combines TRBV12-3 or TRBV12-4 with TRBJ1-5, with 7 bases aligning to TRBD1. This CDR3 spans 15 amino acids. The V gene end was trimmed by 6 bases and the J gene end by 2 bases; junction bases not matched to a gene: 7. CDR3 in amino acids: CASSTGDSGNQPQHF. CDR3 nucleotide sequence: TGTGCCAGCAGCACAGGGGATTCGGGCAATCAGCCCCAGCATTTT.

This clonotype was seen only a few times. The chain recombines TRBV10-2 with TRBJ2-4; D assignment may be TRBD1 or TRBD2 (5 bases each). Germline-derived CDR1 and CDR2 are WSHSY and SAAADI. The V gene lost 5 bases and the J gene lost 0 bases, with 8 bases spanning the gap. This CDR3 spans 14 amino acids. Here the CDR3 reads CASSMGVAKNIQYF. For the CDR3, the DNA is TGCGCCAGCAGTATGGGGGTAGCCAAAAACATTCAGTACTTC.

This sequence joins TRBV18 and TRBJ2-1, with 10 bases matching TRBD1. This CDR3 spans 16 amino acids. V lost 5 bases to trimming and J lost 9 bases; unmatched junction nucleotides: 13. In germline, CDR1 is KGHSH, CDR2 LQKENI. The CDR3 region is CASSMTGGASPGEQFF. In DNA, the CDR3 is TGTGCCAGCTCAATGACAGGGGGCGCCTCCCCGGGTGAGCAGTTCTTC. Full variable domain (missing parts from reference TRBV18 and TRBJ2-1): NAGVMQNPRHLVRRRGQEARLRCSPMKGHSHVYWYRQLPEEGLKFMVYLQKENIIDESGMPKERFSAEFPKEGPSILRIQQVVRGDSAAYFCASSMTGGASPGEQFFGPGTRLTVL.

The sample holds a few counts of this clonotype. The chain is built from TRBV24-1 and TRBJ2-3; tentatively, D is TRBD1 (5 bases). The CDR3 consists of 17 residues. V was cut by 0 bases and J by 3 bases, with 15 bases left in between. Germline V gives CDR1 KGHDR, CDR2 SFDVKD. The DNA of the CDR3 is TGTGCCACCAGTGATTTGGGCTCCTGGGGCTCGACAGATACGCAGTATTTT. Amino acid sequence: CATSDLGSWGSTDTQYF.

This clonotype turned up a few times. This chain joins TRBV12-3 or TRBV12-4 and TRBJ2-1; 11 bases line up with TRBD1. The CDR3 sequence is 16 residues long. J was trimmed by 2 bases and V by 6 bases; bases with no gene match: 6. The CDR3 DNA follows: TGTGCCAGCAGACCGGGACAGGGGGGGGCCTACAATGAGCAGTTCTTC. Its translation: CASRPGQGGAYNEQFF.

This clonotype was seen only a few times. This chain links TRBV20-1 with TRBJ1-2; D is unclear. The CDR3 extends over 14 amino acids. V lost 3 bases to trimming and J lost 3 bases, with 14 bases between them. The germline CDR1 and CDR2 sequences are DFQATT and SNEGSKA (reference sequence). The CDR3 DNA follows: TGCAGTGCTAGGGTCTGGGTTGGATACTATGGCTACACCTTC. It codes for CSARVWVGYYGYTF.